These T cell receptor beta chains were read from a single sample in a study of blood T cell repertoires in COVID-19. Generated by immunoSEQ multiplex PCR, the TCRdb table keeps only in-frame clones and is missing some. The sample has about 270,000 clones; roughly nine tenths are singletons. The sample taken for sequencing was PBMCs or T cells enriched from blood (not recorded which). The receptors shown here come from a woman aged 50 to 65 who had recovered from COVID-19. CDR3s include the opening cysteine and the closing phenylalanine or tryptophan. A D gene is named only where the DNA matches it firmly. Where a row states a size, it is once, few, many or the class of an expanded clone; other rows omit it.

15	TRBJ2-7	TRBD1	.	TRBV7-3	TGTGCCAGCAGCCAAGGCAGACAGGGCTCCTACGAGCAGTACTTC	CASSQGRQGSYEQYF
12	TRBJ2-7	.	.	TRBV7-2	TGTGCCAGCAGCTACTACGACCAAGAGCAGTACTTC	CASSYYDQEQYF
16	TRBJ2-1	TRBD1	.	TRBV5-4	TGTGCCAGCAGCTTGGGGGGCAGGGGGCCTTACAATGAGCAGTTCTTC	CASSLGGRGPYNEQFF
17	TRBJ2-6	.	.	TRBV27	TGTGCCAGCAGTTCTCCCCCGGGCAGGGCCCGGGCCAACGTCCTGACTTTC	CASSSPPGRARANVLTF
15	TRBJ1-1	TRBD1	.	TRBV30	TGTGCCTGGAGTGTCCCGACAGGGAAGAACACTGAAGCTTTCTTT	CAWSVPTGKNTEAFF
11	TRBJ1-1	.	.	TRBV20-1	TGCAGTGCCGAGGGAAACACTGAAGCTTTCTTT	CSAEGNTEAFF
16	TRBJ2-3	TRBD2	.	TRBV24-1	TGTGCCACCAGTGATCAGGTTTCTAGCGGGACAGATACGCAGTATTTT	CATSDQVSSGTDTQYF
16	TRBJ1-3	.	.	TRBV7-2	TGTGCCAGCAGCTTAGTGGGGGCCTACTCTGGAAACACCATATATTTT	CASSLVGAYSGNTIYF
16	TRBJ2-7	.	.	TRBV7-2	TGTGCCAGCAGCCCAGGGGGTCTCAGGGGAGGATACGAGCAGTACTTC	CASSPGGLRGGYEQYF
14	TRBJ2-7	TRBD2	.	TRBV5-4	TGTGCCAGCAGCTTGGCTAGCGGTTCCTACGAGCAGTACTTC	CASSLASGSYEQYF
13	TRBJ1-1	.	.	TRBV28	TGTGCCAGCAGACGACTTAGAAACACTGAAGCTTTCTTT	CASRRLRNTEAFF
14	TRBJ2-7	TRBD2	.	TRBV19	TGTGCCAGTAGTAGGACGGGAGGTGGCTACGAGCAGTACTTC	CASSRTGGGYEQYF
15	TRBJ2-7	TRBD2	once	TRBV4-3	TGCGCCAGCAGCCCCGAGGCTCTCACTAGCGGGAGAACGTACTTC	CASSPEALTSGRTYF
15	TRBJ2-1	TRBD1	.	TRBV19	TGTGCCAGTAAAAGGGGACAGGGGGCCTGGGATGAGCAGTTCTTC	CASKRGQGAWDEQFF
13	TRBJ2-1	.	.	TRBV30	TGTGCCTGGAGTACCGCCCCTAGGGGGGAGCAGTTCTTC	CAWSTAPRGEQFF
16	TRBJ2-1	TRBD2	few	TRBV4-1	TGCGCCAGCAGCCAAGCTGCTAGCGGGAGGGGCAATGAGCAGTTCTTC	CASSQAASGRGNEQFF
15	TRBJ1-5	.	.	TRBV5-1	TGCGCCAGCACGAGTATCAGGGTATTTCATCAGCCCCAGCATTTT	CASTSIRVFHQPQHF
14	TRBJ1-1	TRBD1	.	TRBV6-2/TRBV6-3	TGTGCCAGCAGTTACAGACAGGGGAACACTGAAGCTTTCTTT	CASSYRQGNTEAFF
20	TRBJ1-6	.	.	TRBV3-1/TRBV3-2	TGTGCCAGCAGCCAAGGAGCGGGCGCTAGGTCGAGCTCCTATAATTCACCCCTCCACTTT	CASSQGAGARSSSYNSPLHF
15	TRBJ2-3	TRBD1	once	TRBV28	TGTGCCAGCAGTACTGGGACAGCAAACACAGATACGCAGTATTTT	CASSTGTANTDTQYF
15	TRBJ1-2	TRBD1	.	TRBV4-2	TGTGCCAGCAGCCAACCGGGACAGGAAAACTATGGCTACACCTTC	CASSQPGQENYGYTF
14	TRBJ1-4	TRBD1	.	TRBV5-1	TGCGCCAGCAGCTCCGACAGGGACGGGGAAAAACTGTTTTTT	CASSSDRDGEKLFF
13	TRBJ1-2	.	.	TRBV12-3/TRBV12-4	TGTGCCAGCAGTTTAACGGAGAGCTATGGCTACACCTTC	CASSLTESYGYTF
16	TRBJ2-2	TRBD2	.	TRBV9	TGTGCCAGCAGTGAAAGACTAGCGGGGAACACCGGGGAGCTGTTTTTT	CASSERLAGNTGELFF
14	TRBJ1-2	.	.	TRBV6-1	TGTGCCAGCAGTGAATCGGGTGCTAACTATGGCTACACCTTC	CASSESGANYGYTF
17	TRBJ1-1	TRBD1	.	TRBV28	TGTGCCAGCAGTCATCTTTCCGGACAGGCGGCCAACACTGAAGCTTTCTTT	CASSHLSGQAANTEAFF
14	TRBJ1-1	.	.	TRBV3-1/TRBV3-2	TGTGCCAGCAGCCCCTCCGGGACACCCGGTGAAGCTTTCTTT	CASSPSGTPGEAFF
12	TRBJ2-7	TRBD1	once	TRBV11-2	TGTGCCAGCAGCTTAGCGGGACAGGGATCGTACTTC	CASSLAGQGSYF
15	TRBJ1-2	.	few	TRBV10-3	TGTGCCATCAGTGGATTGGGAGGTGGGAACTATGGCTACACCTTC	CAISGLGGGNYGYTF
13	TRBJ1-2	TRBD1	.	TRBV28	TGTGCCAGCAGGGACAGGACCACCTATGGCTACACCTTC	CASRDRTTYGYTF
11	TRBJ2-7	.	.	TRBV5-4	TGTGCCAGCAGTTCAGGCTACGAGCAGTACTTC	CASSSGYEQYF
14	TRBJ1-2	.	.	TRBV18	TGTGCCAGCTCACCAACAGCGGCGACCTATGGCTACACCTTC	CASSPTAATYGYTF
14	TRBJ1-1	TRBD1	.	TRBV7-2	TGTGCCAGCAGGAACAGGGGGGTGAACACTGAAGCTTTCTTT	CASRNRGVNTEAFF
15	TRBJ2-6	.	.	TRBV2	TGTGCCAGCAGTGTCGTCCGCTCTGGGGCCAACGTCCTGACTTTC	CASSVVRSGANVLTF
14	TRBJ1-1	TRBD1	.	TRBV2	TGTGCCAGCAGAAGGGACAGGGCGGACACTGAAGCTTTCTTT	CASRRDRADTEAFF
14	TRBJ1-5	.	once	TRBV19	TGTGCCAGTAGGAGGGGGACGACCGATCAGCCCCAGCATTTT	CASRRGTTDQPQHF
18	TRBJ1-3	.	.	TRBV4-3	TGCGCCAGCAGCCACGAAGGGAGGGGTGCGAGCTCTGGAAACACCATATATTTT	CASSHEGRGASSGNTIYF
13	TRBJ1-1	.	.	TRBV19	TGTGCCAGTAGTTTCGACAGGAACACTGAAGCTTTCTTT	CASSFDRNTEAFF
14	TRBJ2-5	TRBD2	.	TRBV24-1	TGTGCCACCAGTAGGGAGGGAGGAAGAGAGACCCAGTACTTC	CATSREGGRETQYF
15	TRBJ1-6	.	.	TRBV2	TGTGCCAGCAGGACCCTTCAGGGTCCTGGGTCACCCCTCCACTTT	CASRTLQGPGSPLHF
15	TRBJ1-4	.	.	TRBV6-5	TGTGCCAGCACCCTCTCCGACAGGACAAATGAAAAACTGTTTTTT	CASTLSDRTNEKLFF
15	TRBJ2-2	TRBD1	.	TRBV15	TGTGCCACCAGCAGAGACAGGGGGCGGACGCCGGAGCTGTTTTTT	CATSRDRGRTPELFF
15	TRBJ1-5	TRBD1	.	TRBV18	TGTGCCAGCTCACCAGACAGGGGAACGAATCAGCCCCAGCATTTT	CASSPDRGTNQPQHF
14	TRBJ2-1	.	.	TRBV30	TGTGCCTGGAGCCGCGACACAGGATTCAATGAGCAGTTCTTC	CAWSRDTGFNEQFF
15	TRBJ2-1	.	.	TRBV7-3	TGTGCCAGCAGCTTTGCAGGGTCCCTTTACAATGAGCAGTTCTTC	CASSFAGSLYNEQFF
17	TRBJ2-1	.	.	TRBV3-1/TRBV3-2	TGTGCCAGCAGCCAAGACAGGGGACCACGGATGGTCCATGAGCAGTTCTTC	CASSQDRGPRMVHEQFF
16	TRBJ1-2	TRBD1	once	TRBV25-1	TGTGCCAGCAGTGAATATGGGGCGACAGGGGGTAATGGCTACACCTTC	CASSEYGATGGNGYTF
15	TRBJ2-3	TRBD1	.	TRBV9	TGTGCCAGCAGCCTGGGACAGGGGCGAGGAGATACGCAGTATTTT	CASSLGQGRGDTQYF
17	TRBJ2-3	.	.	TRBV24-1	TGTGCCACCAGTGACCCGAGCCTGACAGCCGGCACAGATACGCAGTATTTT	CATSDPSLTAGTDTQYF
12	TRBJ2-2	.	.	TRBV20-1	TGCAGTGCTAGTGTCGGGAGCGGGGAGCTGTTTTTT	CSASVGSGELFF
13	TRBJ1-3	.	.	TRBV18	TGTGCCAGCCAGACAGTTCGAGGAAACACCATATATTTT	CASQTVRGNTIYF
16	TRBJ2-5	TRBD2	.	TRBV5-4	TGTGCCAGCAGCTTGTCCCCGCTAGCGGGCAGAGAGACCCAGTACTTC	CASSLSPLAGRETQYF
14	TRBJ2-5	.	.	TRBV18	TGTGCCAGCTCACCACCGGCCAGGGAAGAGACCCAGTACTTC	CASSPPAREETQYF
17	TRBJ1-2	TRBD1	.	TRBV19	TGTGCCAGTAGTACAAAACTACAGGGGGCACGGCTCTATGGCTACACCTTC	CASSTKLQGARLYGYTF
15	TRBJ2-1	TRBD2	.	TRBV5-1	TGCGCCAGCAGCGGAGCGGGAGTGAGGTTTGATGAGCAGTTCTTC	CASSGAGVRFDEQFF